This is a list of T cell receptor beta chains from one sample in a study of somatic mutations in cytotoxic T cells in rheumatoid arthritis. The method was immunoSEQ multiplex PCR; TCRdb's version includes in-frame clones alone and lacks a portion of them. The repertoire holds 8,500 to 13,000 clones, with roughly 85% as singletons. The material sequenced was CD8+ T cells sorted from blood. All receptors derive from an adult with rheumatoid arthritis. Both conserved end residues are trimmed from each CDR3.

TRBJ1-2 | TRBV7-9 | ASSFLLGQPNYGYT
TRBJ2-1 | TRBV2 | ASSESAPDSFYNEQF
TRBJ2-7 | TRBV7-8 | ASSLVEYYYEQY
TRBJ2-5 | TRBV9 | ASNQGGGQETQY
TRBJ1-1 | TRBV5-6 | ASRDKPNTEAF
TRBJ2-1 | TRBV28 | ASSPEVAGEQF
TRBJ2-2 | TRBV6-5 | ASTMDVAGELF
TRBJ2-2 | TRBV7-2 | ASSSHRENTGELF
TRBJ1-1 | TRBV7-8 | ASTPGSGSTEAF
TRBJ2-7 | TRBV10-3 | AISESELAGYEQY
TRBJ1-2 | TRBV29-1 | SVRQDFGYT
TRBJ1-5 | TRBV27 | ASSPGTGGRYSNQPQH
TRBJ1-1 | TRBV4-1 | ASSQLNTEAF
TRBJ2-7 | TRBV5-1 | ASSLKGLSYEQY
TRBJ1-1 | TRBV7-2 | ASTSPVYLNTEAF
TRBJ2-7 | TRBV13 | ASSFLTGGYEQY
TRBJ2-7 | TRBV7-2 | ASSLAPASYEQY
TRBJ1-5 | TRBV2 | ASSNRDRVNQPQH
TRBJ2-1 | TRBV7-9 | ASVSSNEQF
TRBJ2-2 | TRBV7-9 | ASVVRGSGELF
TRBJ2-1 | TRBV11-2 | ASSPGLAGGNYNEQF
TRBJ1-2 | TRBV25-1 | ASSDQRGFYGYT